This T cell receptor beta chain was found in a study of identical twins. Germline-derived CDR1 and CDR2 are KGHDR and SFDVKD. V shed 4 bases and J 2 bases; nucleotides not matched to a gene: 4. This CDR3 spans 16 amino acids. From the 5' RACE reads, TCRdb called clonotypes with MiXCR, one entry per CDR3 protein. The profile shows about 530,000 distinct CDR3 sequences, about a fifth of them singletons. This sample also belongs to another study, concerning yellow fever vaccine responses in identical twins.

Sequenced: CD4+ T cells sorted from blood. The source of this sequence is a woman aged 18-35 years in good health. The V call is TRBV24-1, the J call TRBJ2-1, with TRBD2 matching 10 bases. CDR3 bases: TGTGCCACCAGTGAATACAGCGGGGGGGCCTACAATGAGCAGTTCTTC. It specifies CATSEYSGGAYNEQFF.